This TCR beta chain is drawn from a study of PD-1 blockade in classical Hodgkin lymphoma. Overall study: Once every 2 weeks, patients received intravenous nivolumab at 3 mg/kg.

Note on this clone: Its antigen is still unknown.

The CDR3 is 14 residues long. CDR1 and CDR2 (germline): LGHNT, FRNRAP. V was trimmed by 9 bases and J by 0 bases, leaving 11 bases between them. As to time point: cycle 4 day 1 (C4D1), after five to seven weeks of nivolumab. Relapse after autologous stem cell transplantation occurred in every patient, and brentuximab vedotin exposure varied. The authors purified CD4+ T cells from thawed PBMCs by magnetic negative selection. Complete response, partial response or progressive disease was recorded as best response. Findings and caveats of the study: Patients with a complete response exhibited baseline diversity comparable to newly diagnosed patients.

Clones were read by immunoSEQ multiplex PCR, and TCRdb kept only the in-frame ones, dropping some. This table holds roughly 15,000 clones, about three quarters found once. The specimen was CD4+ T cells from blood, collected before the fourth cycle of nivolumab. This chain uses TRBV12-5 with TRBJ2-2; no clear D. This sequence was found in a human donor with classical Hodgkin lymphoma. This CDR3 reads CASQMQTNTGELFF. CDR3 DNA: TGTGCTAGCCAGATGCAAACGAACACCGGGGAGCTGTTTTTT.